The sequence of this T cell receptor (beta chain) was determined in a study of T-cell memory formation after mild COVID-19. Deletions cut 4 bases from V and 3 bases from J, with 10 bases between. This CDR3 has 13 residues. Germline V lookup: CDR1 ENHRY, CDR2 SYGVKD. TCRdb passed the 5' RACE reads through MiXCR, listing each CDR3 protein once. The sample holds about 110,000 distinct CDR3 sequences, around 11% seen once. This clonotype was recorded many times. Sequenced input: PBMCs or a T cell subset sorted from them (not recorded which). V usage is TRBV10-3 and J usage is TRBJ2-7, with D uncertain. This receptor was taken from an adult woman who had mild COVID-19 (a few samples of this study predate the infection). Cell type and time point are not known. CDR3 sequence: CAISVGVDYEQYF. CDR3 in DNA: TGTGCCATCAGTGTTGGTGTAGACTACGAGCAGTACTTC.